A single TCR beta chain is shown here with its context. What it binds is not known. This entry belongs to a study of cytomegalovirus exposure and HLA in healthy donors. Study conclusions and caveats: The classifier reportedly diagnosed cytomegalovirus status with high sensitivity and specificity. Three CMV-associated chains proved CMV antigen-specific in vitro.

Only in-frame clones appear in the TCRdb table, and some are missing; sequencing was by immunoSEQ multiplex PCR. Here the sample spans hundreds of thousands of clones, approximately 87% being singletons. Germline values: CDR1 MNHEY, CDR2 SVGAGI. V was trimmed by 9 bases and J by 5 bases, leaving 17 bases between them. This CDR3 is built from 14 residues. This sequence joins TRBV6-5 and TRBJ1-5; perhaps TRBD1 as D (6 bases). The material sequenced was PBMCs. This TCR was sampled from a woman younger than 30 in good health and CMV-seronegative. The CDR3 DNA sequence: TGTGCCAGATCCGGGACACTGGAGGATCAGCCCCAGCATTTT. Translated, it gives CARSGTLEDQPQHF.